Sequencing of this T cell receptor (delta chain) was carried out in a study of delta chains in infants with herpesvirus infections. The wider study: Postnatally CMV-infected infants were checked for a public fetal Vdelta1/Vgamma8 clonotype.

Germline CDR1 is TSWWSYY and CDR2 is QGS. This CDR3 is 15 amino acids long. Trimming cost V 2 bases and J 2 bases, with 12 bases left between them. By sample fraction, this clone is medium-sized (0.01 to 0.1%). Its specificity is unknown. TCR cDNA was made from PBMC RNA with gamma- and delta-chain-specific primers. TCRdb reprocessed the RT-PCR reads using CATT. Of under 900 delta-chain clones listed, over 25% are singletons. Study-wide results and limits: The public clonotype appeared only at the first post-infection time point and was absent in uninfected infants. The public clonotype decayed quickly, seemingly gone after around two months. The public Vdelta1 clonotype appeared in about 20% of the 18 CMV-infected infants.

The chain combines TRDV1 with TRDJ1, with unresolved D. The source of this sequence is a human donor who was a Ugandan infant, either HIV-exposed or HIV-unexposed (not recorded which). The material was peripheral blood, obtained at time point 2 of longitudinal follow-up. The CDR3 loop reads CALGEFVTMTDKLIF. The CDR3 DNA sequence: TGTGCTCTTGGGGAATTCGTAACTATGACCGATAAACTCATCTTT.